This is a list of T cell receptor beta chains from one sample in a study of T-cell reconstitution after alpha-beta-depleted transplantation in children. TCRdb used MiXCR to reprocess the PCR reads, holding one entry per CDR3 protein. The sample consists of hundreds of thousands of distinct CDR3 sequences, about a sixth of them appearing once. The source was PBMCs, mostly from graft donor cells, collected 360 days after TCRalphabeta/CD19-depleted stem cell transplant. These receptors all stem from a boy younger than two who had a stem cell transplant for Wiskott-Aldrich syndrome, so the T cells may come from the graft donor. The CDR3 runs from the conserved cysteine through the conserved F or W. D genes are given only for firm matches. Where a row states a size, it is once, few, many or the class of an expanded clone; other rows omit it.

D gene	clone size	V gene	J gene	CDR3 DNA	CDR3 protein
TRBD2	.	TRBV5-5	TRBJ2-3	TGTGCCAGCAGCTTCCCCACTAGCGGGGGAAGGCCAGATACGCAGTATTTT	CASSFPTSGGRPDTQYF
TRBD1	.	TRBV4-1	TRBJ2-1	TGCGCCAGCAGCGTACAGACCGGGACAGGGAACAATGAGCAGTTCTTC	CASSVQTGTGNNEQFF
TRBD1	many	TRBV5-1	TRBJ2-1	TGCGCCAGCAGCTTGCGACAGGGATACAATGAGCAGTTCTTC	CASSLRQGYNEQFF
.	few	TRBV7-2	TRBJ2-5	TGTGCCAGCAGCTTAAACGCTATTCCCGTATTAGGGACCCAGTACTTC	CASSLNAIPVLGTQYF
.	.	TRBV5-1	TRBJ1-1	TGCGCCAGCAGCTTGGAGGCAAAGAACACTGAAGCTTTCTTT	CASSLEAKNTEAFF
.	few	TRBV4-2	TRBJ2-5	TGTGCCAGCAGACGGGAATTTGGGGAGACCCAGTACTTC	CASRREFGETQYF
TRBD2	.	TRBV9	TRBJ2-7	TGTGCCAGCAGCGCCGGACTAGCGGGGTTCGAGCAGTACTTC	CASSAGLAGFEQYF
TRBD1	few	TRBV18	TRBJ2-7	TGTGCCAGCTCTCCAGGACAGGCCGCGTACGAGCAGTACTTC	CASSPGQAAYEQYF
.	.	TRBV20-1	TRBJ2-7	TGCAGTGCTGAACATAGGAAGGACTACGAGCAGTACTTC	CSAEHRKDYEQYF
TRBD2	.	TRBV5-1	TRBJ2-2	TGCGCCACCCCCTATGGAATAGCGGGAGGGCCGGACACCGGGGAGCTGTTTTTT	CATPYGIAGGPDTGELFF
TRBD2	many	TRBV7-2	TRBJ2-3	TGTGCCAGCAGCTTAGGACTAGCTGCCACAGATACGCAGTATTTT	CASSLGLAATDTQYF
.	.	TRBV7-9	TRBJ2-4	TGTGCCAGCAGCTTAATGGGGGACACACTAGCCAAAAACATTCAGTACTTC	CASSLMGDTLAKNIQYF
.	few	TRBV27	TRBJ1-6	TGTGCCAGCAGTTTGGGGAGGCAGGGTAATTCACCCCTCCACTTT	CASSLGRQGNSPLHF
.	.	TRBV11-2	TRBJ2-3	TGTGCCAGCAGCTCTCCCCTTGCCTTCACAGATACGCAGTATTTT	CASSSPLAFTDTQYF
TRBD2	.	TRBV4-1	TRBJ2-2	TGCGCCAGCAGCCAAGACACTTTTCCTGGGACTAGCGGGCCCAAGGACACCGGGGAGCTGTTTTTT	CASSQDTFPGTSGPKDTGELFF